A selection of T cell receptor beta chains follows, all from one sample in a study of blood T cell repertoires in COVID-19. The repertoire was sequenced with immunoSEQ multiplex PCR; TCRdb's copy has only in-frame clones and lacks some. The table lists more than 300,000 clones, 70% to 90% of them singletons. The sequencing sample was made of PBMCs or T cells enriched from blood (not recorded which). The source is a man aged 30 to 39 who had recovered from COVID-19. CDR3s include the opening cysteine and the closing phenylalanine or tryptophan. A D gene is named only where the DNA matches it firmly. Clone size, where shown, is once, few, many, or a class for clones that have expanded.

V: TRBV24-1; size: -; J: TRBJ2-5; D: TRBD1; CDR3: CATRKTGTETQYF; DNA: TGTGCCACCAGGAAGACAGGGACGGAGACCCAGTACTTC
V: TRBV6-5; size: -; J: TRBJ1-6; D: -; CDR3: CASTNVGVHSPLHF; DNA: TGTGCCAGCACCAACGTAGGGGTGCATTCACCCCTCCACTTT
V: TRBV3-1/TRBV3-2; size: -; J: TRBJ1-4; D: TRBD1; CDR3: CASSQSRDRGGEKLFF; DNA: TGTGCCAGCAGCCAATCCCGGGACAGGGGAGGCGAAAAACTGTTTTTT
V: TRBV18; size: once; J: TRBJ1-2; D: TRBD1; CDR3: CASSLDREGGYTF; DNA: TGTGCCAGCTCCCTGGACAGGGAGGGGGGCTACACCTTC
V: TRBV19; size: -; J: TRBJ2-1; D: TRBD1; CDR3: CASSIGRQGFYNEQFF; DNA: TGTGCCAGTAGTATAGGAAGACAGGGGTTTTACAATGAGCAGTTCTTC
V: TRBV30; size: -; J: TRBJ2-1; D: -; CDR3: CAWSVRGGGVSYNEQFF; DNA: TGTGCCTGGAGTGTACGGGGAGGTGGGGTCTCCTACAATGAGCAGTTCTTC
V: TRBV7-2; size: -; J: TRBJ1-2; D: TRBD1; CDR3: CASSPLGTGGGYGYTF; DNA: TGTGCCAGCAGCCCACTAGGGACAGGGGGCGGCTATGGCTACACCTTC
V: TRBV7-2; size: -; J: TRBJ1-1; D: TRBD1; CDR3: CASSPTRYGQGLTEAFF; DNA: TGTGCCAGCAGCCCCACCCGTTACGGACAGGGGCTTACTGAAGCTTTCTTT
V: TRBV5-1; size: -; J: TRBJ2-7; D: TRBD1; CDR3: CASSSGQGVIYEQYF; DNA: TGCGCCAGCAGCTCGGGACAGGGGGTAATCTACGAGCAGTACTTC
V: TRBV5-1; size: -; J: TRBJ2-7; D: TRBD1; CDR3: CASSLADSPGGYEQYF; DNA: TGCGCCAGCAGCTTGGCCGATTCGCCAGGGGGCTACGAGCAGTACTTC
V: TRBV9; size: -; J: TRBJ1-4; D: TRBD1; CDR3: CASSSGTQGSREKLFF; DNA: TGTGCCAGCAGCTCGGGTACACAGGGGAGTCGGGAAAAACTGTTTTTT
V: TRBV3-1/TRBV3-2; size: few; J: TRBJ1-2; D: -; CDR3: CASSPRNRAPDYGYTF; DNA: TGTGCCAGCAGCCCCCGAAACAGGGCACCGGACTATGGCTACACCTTC
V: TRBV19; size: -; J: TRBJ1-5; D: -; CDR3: CASSSRLGRYQPQHF; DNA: TGTGCCAGTTCTAGTAGATTAGGAAGGTATCAGCCCCAGCATTTT
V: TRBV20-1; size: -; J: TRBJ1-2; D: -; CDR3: CSASGLYGYTF; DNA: TGCAGTGCTAGCGGTCTCTATGGCTACACCTTC
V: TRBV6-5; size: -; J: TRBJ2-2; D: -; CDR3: CASSLGGTGELFF; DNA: TGTGCCAGCAGTTTAGGGGGAACCGGGGAGCTGTTTTTT
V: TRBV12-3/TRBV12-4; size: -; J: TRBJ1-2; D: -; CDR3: CASSTDNNYGYTF; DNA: TGTGCCAGCAGTACGGACAACAACTATGGCTACACCTTC
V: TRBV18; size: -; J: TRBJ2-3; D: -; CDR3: CASSPPIGADTQYF; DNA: TGTGCCAGCTCACCACCAATCGGGGCAGATACGCAGTATTTT
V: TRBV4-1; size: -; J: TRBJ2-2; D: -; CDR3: CASSQLRAELFF; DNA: TGCGCCAGCAGCCAGTTGAGGGCGGAGCTGTTTTTT
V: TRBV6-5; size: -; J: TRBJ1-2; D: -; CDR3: CASGAVKYYGYTF; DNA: TGTGCCAGCGGGGCGGTAAAGTACTATGGCTACACCTTC
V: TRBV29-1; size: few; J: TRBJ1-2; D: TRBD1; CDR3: CSVENRGPNYGYTF; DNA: TGCAGCGTTGAAAACAGGGGACCAAACTATGGCTACACCTTC
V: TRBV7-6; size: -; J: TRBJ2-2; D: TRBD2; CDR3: CATGTSGGGTGELFF; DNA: TGTGCCACCGGGACTAGCGGGGGGGGCACCGGGGAGCTGTTTTTT
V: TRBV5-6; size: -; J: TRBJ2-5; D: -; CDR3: CASSLVGETQYF; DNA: TGTGCCAGCAGCTTGGTCGGGGAGACCCAGTACTTC
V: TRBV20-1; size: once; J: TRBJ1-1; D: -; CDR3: CGWGRNTEAFF; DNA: TGCGGCTGGGGGCGGAACACTGAAGCTTTCTTT
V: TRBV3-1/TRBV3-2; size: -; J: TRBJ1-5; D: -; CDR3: CASSQTLGANQPQHF; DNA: TGTGCCAGCAGCCAAACTTTAGGAGCCAATCAGCCCCAGCATTTT
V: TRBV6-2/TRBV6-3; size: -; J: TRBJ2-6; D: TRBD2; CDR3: CASSLLALGANVLTF; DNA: TGTGCCAGCAGTTTACTAGCGCTGGGGGCCAACGTCCTGACTTTC
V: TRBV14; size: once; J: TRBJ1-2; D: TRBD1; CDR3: CASSQGGRTGVQSDGYTF; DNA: TGTGCCAGCAGCCAAGGAGGGCGGACAGGGGTCCAAAGTGATGGCTACACCTTC
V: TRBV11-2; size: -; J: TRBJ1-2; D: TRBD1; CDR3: CASSLRGQAYGYTF; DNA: TGTGCCAGCAGCTTGAGGGGACAGGCCTATGGCTACACCTTC
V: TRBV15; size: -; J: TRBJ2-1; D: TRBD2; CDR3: CATSMPAGELYNEQFF; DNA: TGTGCCACCAGCATGCCAGCGGGAGAACTCTACAATGAGCAGTTCTTC
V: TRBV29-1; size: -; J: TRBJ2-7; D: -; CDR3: CSVALGAPVEQYF; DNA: TGCAGCGTTGCGCTGGGGGCGCCGGTAGAGCAGTACTTC
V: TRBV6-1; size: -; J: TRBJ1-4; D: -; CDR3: CASSEGTRATNEKLFF; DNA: TGTGCCAGCAGTGAGGGGACAAGGGCAACTAATGAAAAACTGTTTTTT
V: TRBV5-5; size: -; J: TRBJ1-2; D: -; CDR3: CASSLGQDYGYTF; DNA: TGTGCCAGCAGCTTGGGACAGGACTATGGCTACACCTTC
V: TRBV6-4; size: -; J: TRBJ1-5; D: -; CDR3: CASSEDSGNQPQHF; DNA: TGTGCCAGCAGTGAGGACAGCGGCAATCAGCCCCAGCATTTT
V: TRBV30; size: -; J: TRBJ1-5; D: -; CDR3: CAWSFGVGQPQHF; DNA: TGTGCCTGGAGTTTCGGGGTGGGGCAGCCCCAGCATTTT
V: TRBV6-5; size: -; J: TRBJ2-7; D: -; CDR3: CASSYSREGLEQYF; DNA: TGTGCCAGCAGTTACTCGAGGGAAGGCCTGGAGCAGTACTTC
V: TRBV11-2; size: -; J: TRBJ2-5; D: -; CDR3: CASSSYRRGQETQYF; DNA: TGTGCCAGCAGCTCCTACCGTCGAGGCCAAGAGACCCAGTACTTC
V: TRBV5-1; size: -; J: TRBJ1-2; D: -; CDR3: CASSLESRVNGYTF; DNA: TGCGCCAGCAGCTTGGAAAGCAGGGTCAATGGCTACACCTTC
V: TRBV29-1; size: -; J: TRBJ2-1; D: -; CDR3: CSVGDNEDRRTYNEQFF; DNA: TGCAGCGTGGGGGACAACGAGGACCGAAGAACCTACAATGAGCAGTTCTTC
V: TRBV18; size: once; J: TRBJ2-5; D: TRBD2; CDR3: CASSPSTSGKETQYF; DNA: TGTGCCAGCTCACCAAGCACTAGCGGGAAAGAGACCCAGTACTTC
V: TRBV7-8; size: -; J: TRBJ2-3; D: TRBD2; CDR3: CASSSGLAGGTDTQYF; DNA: TGTGCCAGCAGCTCCGGACTAGCGGGGGGCACAGATACGCAGTATTTT
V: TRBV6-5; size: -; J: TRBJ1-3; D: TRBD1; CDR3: CASSYDTVTGGNTIYF; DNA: TGTGCCAGCAGTTACGACACGGTGACAGGGGGAAACACCATATATTTT
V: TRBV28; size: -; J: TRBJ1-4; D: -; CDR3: CASGRTTNEKLFF; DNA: TGTGCCAGCGGGAGAACCACTAATGAAAAACTGTTTTTT
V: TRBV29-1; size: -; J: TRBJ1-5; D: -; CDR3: CSVQTGSNQPQHF; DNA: TGCAGCGTCCAGACGGGTAGCAATCAGCCCCAGCATTTT
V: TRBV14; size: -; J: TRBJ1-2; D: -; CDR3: CASSQVGARGYGYTF; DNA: TGTGCCAGCAGCCAAGTGGGGGCGCGTGGGTATGGCTACACCTTC